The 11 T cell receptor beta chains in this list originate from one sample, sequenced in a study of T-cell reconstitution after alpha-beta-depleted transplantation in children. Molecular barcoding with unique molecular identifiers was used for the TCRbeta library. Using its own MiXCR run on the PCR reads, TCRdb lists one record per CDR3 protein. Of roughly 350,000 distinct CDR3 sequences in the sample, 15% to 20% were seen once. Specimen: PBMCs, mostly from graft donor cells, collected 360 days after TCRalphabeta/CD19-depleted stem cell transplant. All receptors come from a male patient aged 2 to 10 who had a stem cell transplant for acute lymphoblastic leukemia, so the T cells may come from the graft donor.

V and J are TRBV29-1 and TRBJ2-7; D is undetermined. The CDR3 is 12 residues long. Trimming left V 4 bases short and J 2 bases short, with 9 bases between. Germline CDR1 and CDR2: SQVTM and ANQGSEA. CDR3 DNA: TGCAGCGTTGGTCCCGAAACCTACGAGCAGTACTTC. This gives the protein CSVGPETYEQYF.

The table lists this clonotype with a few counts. CDR3 sequence: CASSERWGVSTDTQYF. As DNA, the CDR3 is TGTGCCAGCAGTGAGAGGTGGGGAGTTAGCACAGATACGCAGTATTTT. The V gene is TRBV25-1, the J gene TRBJ2-3, with D maybe TRBD2 (5 bases). Germline CDR1 and CDR2: MGHDK and SYGVNS. This CDR3 comprises 16 residues. Trimming pared 3 bases from V and 0 bases from J, leaving 13 bases between.

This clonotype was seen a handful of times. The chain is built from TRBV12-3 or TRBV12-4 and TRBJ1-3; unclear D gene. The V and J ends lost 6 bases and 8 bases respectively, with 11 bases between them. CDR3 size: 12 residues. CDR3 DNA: TGTGCCAGCAGAGCCTGGGGAGACACCATATATTTT. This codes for CASRAWGDTIYF.

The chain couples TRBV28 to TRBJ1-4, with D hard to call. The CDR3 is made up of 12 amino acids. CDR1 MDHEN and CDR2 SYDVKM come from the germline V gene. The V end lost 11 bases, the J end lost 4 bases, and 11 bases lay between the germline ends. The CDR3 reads CASPGRNEKLFF. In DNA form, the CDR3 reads TGTGCCTCCCCCGGACGTAATGAAAAACTGTTTTTT.

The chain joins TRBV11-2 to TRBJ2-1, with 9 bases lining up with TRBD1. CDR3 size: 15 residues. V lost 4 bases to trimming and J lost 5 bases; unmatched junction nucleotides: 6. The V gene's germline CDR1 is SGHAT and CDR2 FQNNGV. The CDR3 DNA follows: TGTGCCAGCAGCTATCCGGGACAGGGTGACAATGAGCAGTTCTTC. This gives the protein CASSYPGQGDNEQFF.

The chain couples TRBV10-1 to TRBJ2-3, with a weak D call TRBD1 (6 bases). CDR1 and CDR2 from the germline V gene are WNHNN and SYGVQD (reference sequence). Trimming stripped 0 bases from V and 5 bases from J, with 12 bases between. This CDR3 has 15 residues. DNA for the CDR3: TGCGCCAGCAGTGAGTCGAGGGGGAGAGGAGATACGCAGTATTTT. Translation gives CASSESRGRGDTQYF.

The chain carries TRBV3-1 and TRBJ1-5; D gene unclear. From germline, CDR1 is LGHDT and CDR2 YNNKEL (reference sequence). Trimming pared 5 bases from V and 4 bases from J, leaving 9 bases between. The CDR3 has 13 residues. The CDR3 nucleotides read TGTGCCAGCAGCACCGACCCGAATCAGCCCCAGCATTTT. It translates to CASSTDPNQPQHF.

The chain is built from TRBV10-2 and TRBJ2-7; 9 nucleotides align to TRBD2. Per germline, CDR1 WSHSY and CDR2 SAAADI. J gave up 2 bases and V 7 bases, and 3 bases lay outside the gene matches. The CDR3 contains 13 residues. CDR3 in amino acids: CASKGLATYEQYF. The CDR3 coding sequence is TGCGCCAGCAAGGGACTAGCCACCTACGAGCAGTACTTC.

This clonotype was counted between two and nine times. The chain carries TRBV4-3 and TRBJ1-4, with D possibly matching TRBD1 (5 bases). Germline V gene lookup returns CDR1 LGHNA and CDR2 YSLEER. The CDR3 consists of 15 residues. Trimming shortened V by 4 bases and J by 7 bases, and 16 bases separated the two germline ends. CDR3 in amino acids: CASSPRVGGGEKLFF. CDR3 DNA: TGCGCCAGCAGCCCCCGGGTGGGGGGAGGTGAAAAACTGTTTTTT.

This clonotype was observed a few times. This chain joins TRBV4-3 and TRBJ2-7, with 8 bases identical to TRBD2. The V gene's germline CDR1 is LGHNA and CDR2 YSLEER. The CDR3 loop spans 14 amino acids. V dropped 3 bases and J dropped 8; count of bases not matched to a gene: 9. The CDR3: CASSQGPGGPQQYF. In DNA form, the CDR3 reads TGCGCCAGCAGCCAGGGCCCGGGAGGGCCCCAGCAGTACTTC.

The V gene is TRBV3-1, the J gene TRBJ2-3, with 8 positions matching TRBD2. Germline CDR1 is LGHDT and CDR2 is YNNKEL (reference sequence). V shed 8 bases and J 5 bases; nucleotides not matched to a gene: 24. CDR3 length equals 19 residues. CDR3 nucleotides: TGTGCCAGCCGGGGGAGTGATCGTACTAGCGGTATCCGGGGAGATACGCAGTATTTT. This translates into CASRGSDRTSGIRGDTQYF.